This record concerns one T cell receptor (beta chain) sequence. V trimming: 4 bases; J trimming: 5 bases; junction bases outside the gene matches: 8. This CDR3 has 15 residues. Looked up from germline, CDR1 is LNHDA and CDR2 is SQIVND (reference sequence). Using immunoSEQ multiplex PCR, the repertoire was profiled, and TCRdb retains in-frame clones only, with some absent. This sample carries about 250,000 clones, around 88% of them seen once, and the ten largest clones take approximately 8.6%. This specimen belongs to a study of blood T cell repertoires in COVID-19. Across the whole study: There were acute and convalescent COVID-19 samples, and they came from the United States, Italy and Spain. The cDNA or gDNA used as material had been derived from T cells, B-cell-depleted T cells, or PBMCs.

The specimen was peripheral blood. This chain joins TRBV19 and TRBJ1-2, with 9 bases identical to TRBD1. This receptor was identified in a man aged 35 to 55 with active or convalescent COVID-19. The CDR3: CASSTPGTGPYGYTF. CDR3 nucleotide sequence: TGTGCCAGTAGTACCCCCGGGACAGGGCCATATGGCTACACCTTC.